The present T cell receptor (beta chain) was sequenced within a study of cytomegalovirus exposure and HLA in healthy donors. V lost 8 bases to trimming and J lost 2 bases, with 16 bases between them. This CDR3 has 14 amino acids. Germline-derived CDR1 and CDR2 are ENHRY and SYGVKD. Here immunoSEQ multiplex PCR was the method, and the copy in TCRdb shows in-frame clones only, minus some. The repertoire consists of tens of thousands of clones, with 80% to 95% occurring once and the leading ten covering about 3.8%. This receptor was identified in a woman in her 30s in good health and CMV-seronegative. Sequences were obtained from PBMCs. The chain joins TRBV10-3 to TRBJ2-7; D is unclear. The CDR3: CAISISAATYEQYF. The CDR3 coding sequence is TGTGCCATCTCCATCAGTGCGGCTACCTACGAGCAGTACTTC.